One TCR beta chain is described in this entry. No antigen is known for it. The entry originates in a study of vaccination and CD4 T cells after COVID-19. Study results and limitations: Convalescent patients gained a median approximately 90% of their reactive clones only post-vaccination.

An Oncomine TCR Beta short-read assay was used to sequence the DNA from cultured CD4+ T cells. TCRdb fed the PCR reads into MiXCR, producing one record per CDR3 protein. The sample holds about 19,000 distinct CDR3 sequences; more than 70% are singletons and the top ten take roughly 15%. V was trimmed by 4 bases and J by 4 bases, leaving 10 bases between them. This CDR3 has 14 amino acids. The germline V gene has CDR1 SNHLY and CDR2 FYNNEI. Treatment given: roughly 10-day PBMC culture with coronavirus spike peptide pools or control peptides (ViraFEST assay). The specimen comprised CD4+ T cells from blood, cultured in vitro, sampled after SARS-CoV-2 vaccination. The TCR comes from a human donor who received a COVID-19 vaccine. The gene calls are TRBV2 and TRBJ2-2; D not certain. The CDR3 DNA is TGTGCCAGCAGTGTGGGCAGAGGCACCGGGGAGCTGTTTTTT. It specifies CASSVGRGTGELFF.